The TCR beta chain described here comes from a study of T cell responses to AZD1222 COVID-19 vaccine. General study findings and limits: At baseline, just a handful of AZD1222 recipients tested seropositive. Distributed over spike, vaccine-associated CD4 TCRs predominated at 160-218 and 743-854.

Germline CDR1 reads SGHRS; CDR2 reads YFSETQ. J lost 4 bases, V lost 0 bases, and 2 bases had no gene match. This CDR3 region has 14 residues. The sample holds a few counts of this clone. Its antigen is currently unknown. Profiled with immunoSEQ multiplex PCR; TCRdb holds only in-frame clones, not every one. The repertoire has about 130,000 clones, around 92% of them found once; the top ten carry roughly 2%. The rearrangement links TRBV5-1 to TRBJ2-3; 7 nucleotides line up with TRBD1. The sequence came from an adult in good health. The sample was peripheral blood, taken on day 0 of AZD1222 vaccination. CDR3 region: CASSLVQGADTQYF. DNA of the CDR3: TGCGCCAGCAGCTTGGTTCAGGGGGCAGATACGCAGTATTTT.